The next 32 T cell receptor beta chains were all read from a single sample in a study of memory CD4+ T cells and cytomegalovirus serostatus. The sort gate was single viable CD3+CD4+CD8-CD45RO+ cells for memory CD4+ T cells. Assay: immunoSEQ multiplex PCR; the TCRdb copy retains only in-frame clones and omits some. Of under 75,000 clones in the sample, around three quarters were seen once. The sequencing sample was made of memory CD4+ T cells from blood. The receptor set was obtained from an adult in good health and CMV-seronegative. Some clones in this sample may be carry-over from other donors' samples.

The chain uses TRBV7-9 and TRBJ1-2; D is perhaps TRBD1 (5 bases). CDR1 SEHNR and CDR2 FQNEAQ come from the germline V gene (reference sequence). V lost 4 bases and J 3 bases, leaving 18 bases between the germline ends. The CDR3 has 16 residues. CDR3 sequence reads: CASSSRRTGGDYGYTF. DNA of the CDR3: TGTGCCAGCAGCTCCAGGCGAACAGGTGGTGACTATGGCTACACCTTC.

The chain combines TRBV6-6 with TRBJ2-1; weak D call: TRBD1 (6 bases). V was trimmed by 4 bases and J by 5 bases, leaving 18 bases between them. From germline, CDR1 is MNHNY and CDR2 SVGAGI (reference sequence). The CDR3 has 16 amino acids. The CDR3 DNA reads TGTGCCAGCAGTTCCCAGCGGCCAGGGGTGGACAATGAGCAGTTCTTC. It is translated as CASSSQRPGVDNEQFF.

The rearrangement joins TRBV6-5 to TRBJ2-7, with D uncertain. The CDR3 is made up of 12 amino acids. V was shortened by 7 bases and J by 1 base, with 8 bases between the two germline ends. Germline V gene lookup returns CDR1 MNHEY and CDR2 SVGAGI. The CDR3 spells CASISRSYEQYF. The CDR3 nucleotides read TGTGCCAGCATCAGTAGGTCCTACGAGCAGTACTTC.

The gene calls are TRBV7-9 and TRBJ2-1, with D tentatively TRBD1 or TRBD2 (5 bases each). CDR1 is SEHNR and CDR2 is FQNEAQ in the germline V gene (reference sequence). CDR3 length: 13 amino acids. V lost 4 bases and J 8 bases, leaving 12 bases between the germline ends. The CDR3 coding sequence is TGTGCCAGCAGCTCCCCAGGGACGGATGAGCAGTTCTTC. Protein: CASSSPGTDEQFF.

A few counts support this clone. This chain joins TRBV28 and TRBJ1-5; TRBD1 aligns across 8 bases. CDR1 and CDR2 from the germline V gene are MDHEN and SYDVKM. Trimming at V came to 6 bases and at J to 3 bases, leaving 13 bases not matched to a gene. This CDR3 region has 17 residues. The CDR3 region has the DNA TGTGCCAGCAGGCCTAATCCGGGACAGGCGTCCAATCAGCCCCAGCATTTT. Amino acid sequence: CASRPNPGQASNQPQHF.

The chain is built from TRBV9 and TRBJ2-5; the D gene is possibly TRBD1 (6 bases). V shed 3 bases and J shed 2 bases, with 11 bases lying between them. The germline CDR1 and CDR2 sequences are SGDLS and YYNGEE. This CDR3 is 14 amino acids long. For the CDR3, the DNA is TGTGCCAGCAGCGAACGACAGGAGCAAGAGACCCAGTACTTC. Encoded protein: CASSERQEQETQYF.

CDR3 loop: CSVSWSETQYF. CDR3 in DNA: TGCAGCGTTTCCTGGAGCGAGACCCAGTACTTC. The rearrangement uses TRBV29-1 and TRBJ2-5; D remains unclear. V was clipped by 5 bases and J by 5 bases, with 9 bases between them. The CDR3 runs to 11 residues. The V gene's germline CDR1 is SQVTM and CDR2 ANQGSEA.

This chain uses TRBV7-9 with TRBJ2-3; D unclear. The V and J ends lost 3 bases and 1 base respectively, with 5 bases between them. CDR3 length: 13 amino acids. The germline gives CDR1 SEHNR, CDR2 FQNEAQ (reference sequence). The CDR3: CASSFPGTDTQYF. CDR3 coding DNA: TGTGCCAGCAGCTTTCCCGGCACAGATACGCAGTATTTT.

The chain recombines TRBV27 with TRBJ1-5; D is unclear. Trimming removed 6 bases at V and 3 bases at J, with 12 bases between. Germline V gene lookup returns CDR1 MNHEY and CDR2 SMNVEV (reference sequence). The CDR3 is 14 residues long. The CDR3 here is CASSVGVNNQPQHF. The CDR3 region has the DNA TGTGCCAGCAGCGTAGGAGTGAACAATCAGCCCCAGCATTTT.

The V call is TRBV28, the J call TRBJ2-3; D gene unclear. V lost 5 bases and J lost 0, with 6 bases in between. Germline V lookup: CDR1 MDHEN, CDR2 SYDVKM. The CDR3 is 13 amino acids. CDR3 sequence (DNA): TGTGCCAGCAGTATCTTTAGCACAGATACGCAGTATTTT. The encoded protein is CASSIFSTDTQYF.

This chain connects TRBV4-2 to TRBJ2-3; the match to TRBD2 covers 7 bases. Trimming removed 4 bases from V and 3 bases from J; junction bases left unmatched: 4. The CDR3 contains 14 residues. Per the germline V gene, CDR1 is LGHNA and CDR2 is YNFKEQ. CDR3 sequence (DNA): TGTGCCAGCAGCCTTAGCGGGCAAACAGATACGCAGTATTTT. Its translation is CASSLSGQTDTQYF.

The chain recombines TRBV18 with TRBJ2-3; perhaps TRBD2 as D (6 bases). V was cut by 1 base and J by 5 bases, with 19 bases left in between. The CDR3 is 17 amino acids. Germline CDR1 is KGHSH and CDR2 is LQKENI. The CDR3 region has the DNA TGTGCCAGCTCACCACTTACCGCGGGGTCCGGGGGAGATACGCAGTATTTT. It yields the protein CASSPLTAGSGGDTQYF.

The CDR3 bases are TGCAGCGGTTACAGGGGCTTGAACTATGGCTACACCTTC. It encodes CSGYRGLNYGYTF. The chain links TRBV29-1 to TRBJ1-2; 7 bases match TRBD1. The CDR3 contains 13 residues. Germline V lookup: CDR1 SQVTM, CDR2 ANQGSEA. The V and J ends lost 7 bases and 2 bases, in that order; junction bases with no gene match: 7. Supplemented by reference TRBV29-1 and TRBJ1-2, the full variable domain reads SAVISQKPSRDICQRGTSLTIQCQVDSQVTMMFWYRQQPGQSLTLIATANQGSEATYESGFVIDKFPISRPNLTFSTLTVSNMSPEDSSIYLCSGYRGLNYGYTFGSGTRLTVV.

In this sample, this clone turned up a few times. The gene calls are TRBV28 and TRBJ2-7; D gene ambiguous. Trimming cost V 1 base and J 3 bases, with 10 bases left between them. The germline V gene encodes CDR1 MDHEN and CDR2 SYDVKM. The CDR3 runs 14 residues. CDR3 sequence: CASSLYGTYYEQYF. The CDR3 DNA follows: TGTGCCAGCAGTTTATATGGCACCTACTACGAGCAGTACTTC.

V usage is TRBV4-1 and J usage is TRBJ2-5, with TRBD2 matching 11 bases. This CDR3 has 16 amino acids. Trimming removed 0 bases from V and 4 bases from J; junction bases left unmatched: 4. The germline V gene has CDR1 MGHRA and CDR2 YSYEKL. The CDR3 coding sequence is TGCGCCAGCAGCCAAGATCTAGCGGGGGGCCGAGAGACCCAGTACTTC. Translation: CASSQDLAGGRETQYF.

This chain joins TRBV7-9 and TRBJ1-5, with 8 bases identical to TRBD1. Trimming cost V 4 bases and J 7 bases; bases outside gene matches: 3. The germline gives CDR1 SEHNR, CDR2 FQNEAQ (reference sequence). The CDR3 has 13 amino acids. The CDR3 sequence: CASSSQGDQPQHF. The CDR3 nucleotides are TGTGCCAGCAGCTCACAGGGGGACCAGCCCCAGCATTTT.

J is TRBJ1-2 and V is TRBV5-6; D may be TRBD1 (5 bases). The germline V gene has CDR1 SGHDT and CDR2 YYEEEE. The CDR3 length is 11 residues. Trimming left V 4 bases short and J 13 bases short, with 14 bases between. The CDR3 here is CASSLQDLLTF. CDR3 DNA sequence: TGTGCCAGCAGCCTACAGGACCTTCTCACCTTC. Looking up the rest from reference TRBV5-6 and TRBJ1-2 gives the full variable domain: DAGVTQSPTHLIKTRGQQVTLRCSPKSGHDTVSWYQQALGQGPQFIFQYYEEEERQRGNFPDRFSGHQFPNYSSELNVNALLLGDSALYLCASSLQDLLTFGSGTRLTVV.

This rearrangement joins TRBV5-6 to TRBJ2-5; 8 bases agree with TRBD1. The J call may not be correct, given that the DNA end is closer to TRBJ2-7. The CDR3 extends over 15 amino acids. The germline CDR1 and CDR2 sequences are SGHDT and YYEEEE. The CDR3 region is CASSWADRGTYEQYF. CDR3 DNA: TGTGCCAGCAGCTGGGCCGACAGGGGAACTTACGAGCAGTACTTC.

V and J are TRBV27 and TRBJ1-6; D gene unclear. Germline loops: CDR1 MNHEY, CDR2 SMNVEV (reference sequence). CDR3 length: 14 residues. V was shortened by 7 bases and J by 9 bases, with 16 bases between the two germline ends. CDR3 bases: TGTGCCAGCACTACGGCGGACCGCGGTTCACCCCTCCACTTT. This translates into CASTTADRGSPLHF.

In its sample, this clone was seen a few times. This chain uses TRBV27 with TRBJ1-1; 8 nucleotides align to TRBD1. The CDR3 extends over 15 amino acids. The V gene's germline CDR1 is MNHEY and CDR2 SMNVEV (reference sequence). V was clipped by 6 bases and J by 2 bases; unmatched bases: 8. The CDR3 sequence is CASRTRQGRNTEAFF. For the CDR3, the DNA is TGTGCCAGCAGGACACGACAGGGGAGAAACACTGAAGCTTTCTTT.

The gene calls are TRBV11-3 and TRBJ2-1, with 10 bases aligning to TRBD2. Germline V gene sequence: CDR1 SGHNT, CDR2 YENEEA. There are 16 residues in the CDR3. J gave up 5 bases and V 1 base, and 5 bases lay outside the gene matches. The CDR3 coding sequence is TGTGCCAGCAGCTTAGTTCCTAGCGGGAGTCACAATGAGCAGTTCTTC. Translating gives CASSLVPSGSHNEQFF.

The chain couples TRBV6-4 to TRBJ1-2, with unresolved D. The CDR3 is made up of 14 amino acids. The V gene lost 4 bases and the J gene lost 4 bases, with 13 bases spanning the gap. In germline, CDR1 is MRHNA, CDR2 SNTAGT. The DNA of the CDR3 is TGTGCCAGCAGTGCAGGCCTCTCGGGCTATGGCTACACCTTC. Translated, it gives CASSAGLSGYGYTF.

This clone was picked up one time. The genes are TRBV9 and TRBJ2-5, with D perhaps TRBD1 (6 bases). The V and J ends lost 0 bases and 5 bases respectively, with 11 bases between them. The CDR3 runs to 14 residues. Germline V gene sequence: CDR1 SGDLS, CDR2 YYNGEE. The DNA for the CDR3 is TGTGCCAGCAGCGTAGCTCAGAGGGGGGAGACCCAGTACTTC. Residues: CASSVAQRGETQYF.

Here the CDR3 reads CASSLQGADYGYTF. Here the CDR3 DNA reads TGCGCCAGCAGCTTACAGGGGGCTGACTATGGCTACACCTTC. The chain has TRBV5-1 and TRBJ1-2, with 9 bases aligning to TRBD1. J was trimmed by 3 bases and V by 2 bases; bases with no gene match: 2. The CDR3 sequence is 14 residues long. In germline, CDR1 is SGHRS, CDR2 YFSETQ.

The chain combines TRBV5-1 with TRBJ2-1; D unclear. The V gene's germline CDR1 is SGHRS and CDR2 YFSETQ. V shed 2 bases and J shed 4 bases, with 13 bases lying between them. This CDR3 is built from 15 residues. CDR3 sequence (DNA): TGCGCCAGCAGCTTAAGTCTCCAAATTTACAATGAGCAGTTCTTC. Translating it yields CASSLSLQIYNEQFF.

J is TRBJ2-1 and V is TRBV11-2; D remains unclear. There are 14 residues in the CDR3. The V gene's germline CDR1 is SGHAT and CDR2 FQNNGV. V lost 5 bases, J lost 7 bases, and 15 bases lay in between. CDR3 in DNA: TGTGCCAGCAGCCCCCCCGATAGGCGGAATGAGCAGTTCTTC. The encoded protein is CASSPPDRRNEQFF.

Only one count was recorded for this clone. V gene TRBV6-6 combines with J gene TRBJ2-1, with TRBD1 identical over 9 bases. The junction had 2 bases not matched to a gene; V was cut back by 5 bases and J by 0 bases. This CDR3 has 15 amino acids. Germline V gives CDR1 MNHNY, CDR2 SVGAGI (reference sequence). The CDR3 is CASSQTGGSYNEQFF. The CDR3 DNA sequence: TGTGCCAGCAGTCAGACAGGGGGCTCCTACAATGAGCAGTTCTTC.

Written as DNA, the CDR3 is TGTGCCAGCACAAGGGGACTAGCGGGGTACCAAGAGACCCAGTACTTC. It codes for CASTRGLAGYQETQYF. The rearrangement uses TRBV2 and TRBJ2-5; 13 nucleotides agree with TRBD2. J lost 0 bases, V lost 7 bases, and 5 bases had no gene match. Looked up from germline, CDR1 is SNHLY and CDR2 is FYNNEI. The CDR3 has 16 residues.

This chain joins TRBV4-2 and TRBJ1-5; D gene uncertain. V dropped 1 base and J dropped 0 bases, with 10 bases sitting between them. The CDR3 extends over 16 amino acids. CDR1 LGHNA and CDR2 YNFKEQ come from the germline V gene. This CDR3 is CASSQVARYSNQPQHF. CDR3 DNA: TGTGCCAGCAGCCAAGTTGCGAGGTATAGCAATCAGCCCCAGCATTTT.

This rearrangement joins TRBV18 to TRBJ2-1; 9 bases align to TRBD1. With 5 bases clipped from V and 6 bases from J, the junction kept 5 bases outside the gene matches. CDR1 and CDR2 (germline): KGHSH, LQKENI. This CDR3 region has 14 residues. The CDR3 sequence is CASSGGTGINEQFF. The CDR3 DNA is TGTGCCAGCTCAGGAGGGACAGGGATCAATGAGCAGTTCTTC.

CDR3: CASSRPLRGPMNTEAFF. DNA of the CDR3: TGTGCCAGCAGCCGCCCTCTGCGGGGCCCCATGAACACTGAAGCTTTCTTT. This chain uses TRBV7-2 with TRBJ1-1; D might be TRBD1 (5 bases). The germline gives CDR1 SGHTA, CDR2 FQGNSA. V dropped 5 bases and J dropped 0 bases, with 19 bases sitting between them. The CDR3 covers 17 residues. Together with reference TRBV7-2 and TRBJ1-1, the CDR3 gives the full variable domain: GAGVSQSPSNKVTEKGKDVELRCDPISGHTALYWYRQSLGQGLEFLIYFQGNSAPDKSGLPSDRFSAERTGGSVSTLTIQRTQQEDSAVYLCASSRPLRGPMNTEAFFGQGTRLTVV.

As for this clone: The sample contains more than one DNA sequence encoding this CDR3. The chain joins TRBV7-2 to TRBJ1-5; tentative D call: TRBD1 (6 bases). Germline V CDR1 and CDR2: SGHTA, FQGNSA. CDR3 length equals 15 residues. V was cut by 2 bases and J by 2 bases, with 10 bases left in between. The CDR3, as DNA: TGTGCCAGCAGCTTAAGGTGGACAGGCAATCAGCCCCAGCATTTT. Amino acids: CASSLRWTGNQPQHF. The full variable domain, completed using reference TRBV7-2 and TRBJ1-5, is GAGVSQSPSNKVTEKGKDVELRCDPISGHTALYWYRQSLGQGLEFLIYFQGNSAPDKSGLPSDRFSAERTGGSVSTLTIQRTQQEDSAVYLCASSLRWTGNQPQHFGDGTRLSIL.